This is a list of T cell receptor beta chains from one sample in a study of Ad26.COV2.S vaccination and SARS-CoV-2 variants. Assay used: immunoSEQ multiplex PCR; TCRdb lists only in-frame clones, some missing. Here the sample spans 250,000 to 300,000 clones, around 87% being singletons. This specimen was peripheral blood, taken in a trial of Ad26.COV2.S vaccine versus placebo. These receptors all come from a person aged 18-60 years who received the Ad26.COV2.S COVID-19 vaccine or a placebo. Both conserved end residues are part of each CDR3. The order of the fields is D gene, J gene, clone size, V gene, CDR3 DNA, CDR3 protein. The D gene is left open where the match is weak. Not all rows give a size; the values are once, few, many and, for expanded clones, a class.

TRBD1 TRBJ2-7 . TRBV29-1 TGCAGCGTTGAGGGACAGGGGGACTACGAGCAGTACTTC CSVEGQGDYEQYF
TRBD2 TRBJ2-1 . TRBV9 TGTGCCAGCAGCACCCTGGCGGGAGGGGGCTACAATGAGCAGTTCTTC CASSTLAGGGYNEQFF
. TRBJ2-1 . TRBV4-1 TGCGCCAGCAGCCAAGATTATCGGGATGGAGGGCCAACCTACAATGAGCAGTTCTTC CASSQDYRDGGPTYNEQFF
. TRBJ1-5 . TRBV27 TGTGCCAGCAGTTTGTCGGGAGACAGTTATAGCAATCAGCCCCAGCATTTT CASSLSGDSYSNQPQHF
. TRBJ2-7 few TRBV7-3 TGTGCCAGCAGCTTAGAAGGGGGGCCTTACGAGCAGTACTTC CASSLEGGPYEQYF
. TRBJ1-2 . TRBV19 TGTGCCAGTAGTATAGCGATTGTGGATGGCTACACCTTC CASSIAIVDGYTF
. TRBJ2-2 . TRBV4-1 TGCGCCAGCAGCCATGCTACAGGGTCCGGGGAGCTGTTTTTT CASSHATGSGELFF
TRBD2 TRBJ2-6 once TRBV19 TGTGCCAGTAGTTATGGGAGGGGACGCTCGGCTGGGGCCAACGTCCTGACTTTC CASSYGRGRSAGANVLTF
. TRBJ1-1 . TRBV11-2 TGTGCCAGCAGCTTAAGGGCCCAGAACACTGAAGCTTTCTTT CASSLRAQNTEAFF
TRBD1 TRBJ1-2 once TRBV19 TGTGCCAGTAGTTGGCGGACAGGCTATGGCTACACCTTC CASSWRTGYGYTF
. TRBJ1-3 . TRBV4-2 TGTGCCAGCAGCCAAGAGTTAAGGGCCGGGAAAACCTCTGGAAACACCATATATTTT CASSQELRAGKTSGNTIYF
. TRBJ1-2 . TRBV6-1 TGTGCCAGCAGTGAAGCTTACAGGAAAGGTGGCTACACCTTC CASSEAYRKGGYTF
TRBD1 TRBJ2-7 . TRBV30 TGTGCCTGGAGCAGGGGACAGGCCTACGAGCAGTACTTC CAWSRGQAYEQYF
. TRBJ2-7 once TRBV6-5 TGTGCCAGCGCAACGGCGGGCGCACGATTTCGAGAGCAGTACTTC CASATAGARFREQYF
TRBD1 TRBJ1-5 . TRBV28 TGTGCCAGCAGGGGCTCGGGAGGACAGGGTTACCAGCCCCAGCATTTT CASRGSGGQGYQPQHF
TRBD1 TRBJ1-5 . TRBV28 TGTGCCAGCAGTTATCCAGGGGGAGGTGGACAGCCCCAGCATTTT CASSYPGGGGQPQHF
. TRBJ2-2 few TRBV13 TGTGCCAGCAGCCTAGGGACTGCGAACACCGGGGAGCTGTTTTTT CASSLGTANTGELFF
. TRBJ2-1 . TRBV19 TGTGCCAGTAGCCTAACGGGACCTCCGTACAATGAGCAGTTCTTC CASSLTGPPYNEQFF
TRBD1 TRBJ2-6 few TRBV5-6 TGTGCCAGCAGCTTGGCTATAGGGACAGGGGACTCTGGGGCCAACGTCCTGACTTTC CASSLAIGTGDSGANVLTF
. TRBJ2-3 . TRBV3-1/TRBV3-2 TGTGCCAGCAGCTGGGTTGGTGCAGATACGCAGTATTTT CASSWVGADTQYF
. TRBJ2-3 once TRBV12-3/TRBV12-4 TGTGCCAGCAGCCTTGGATCAGATACGCAGTATTTT CASSLGSDTQYF
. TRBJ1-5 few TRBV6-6 TGTGCCAGCAGTTTGGACCCACATAACGGTCAGCCCCAGCATTTT CASSLDPHNGQPQHF
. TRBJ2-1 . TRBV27 TGTGCCAGCAGTCCCTTCCCGGACCCCTCCTACAATGAGCAGTTCTTC CASSPFPDPSYNEQFF
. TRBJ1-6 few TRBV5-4 TGTGCCAGCAGCTTACGGGATTCACCCCTCCACTTT CASSLRDSPLHF
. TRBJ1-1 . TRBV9 TGTGCCAGCAGCGTAGTCCCGAAGTACACTGAAGCTTTCTTT CASSVVPKYTEAFF
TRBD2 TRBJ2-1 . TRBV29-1 TGCAGCGTCGTACTAGCGGGAGACTCCTACAATGAGCAGTTCTTC CSVVLAGDSYNEQFF
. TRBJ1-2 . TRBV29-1 TGCAGCGTTGGAGAGGGATTTGGCTATGGCTACACCTTC CSVGEGFGYGYTF
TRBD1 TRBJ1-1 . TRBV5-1 TGCGCCAGCAGCTCGGGGGACAGGGCGAACACTGAAGCTTTCTTT CASSSGDRANTEAFF
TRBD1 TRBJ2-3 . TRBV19 TGTGCCAGTAGACGAGCAGGGGGCGCGGGGGATACGCAGTATTTT CASRRAGGAGDTQYF
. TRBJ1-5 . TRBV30 TGTGCCTGGGGGGACAATCAGCCCCAGCATTTT CAWGDNQPQHF
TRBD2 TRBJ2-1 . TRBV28 TGTGCCAGCAGTATTGGGGGTTCCGGGACTAGCTCCCGGAATGAGCAGTTCTTC CASSIGGSGTSSRNEQFF
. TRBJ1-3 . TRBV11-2 TGTGCCAGCAGTCCAGGACAGAGCTCTGGAAACACCATATATTTT CASSPGQSSGNTIYF
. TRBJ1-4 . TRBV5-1 TGCGCCAGCAGCTTGGGAGGGGAGAATGAAAAACTGTTTTTT CASSLGGENEKLFF
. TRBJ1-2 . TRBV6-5 TGTGCCAGCAGTCCCACAGGTTCTTATGGCTACACCTTC CASSPTGSYGYTF
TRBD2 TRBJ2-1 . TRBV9 TGTGCCAGCAGCGTAGTAGGGCTAGCGGGAGTCTACAATGAGCAGTTCTTC CASSVVGLAGVYNEQFF
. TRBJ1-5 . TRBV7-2 TGTGCCAGCAGCTTCTGGGGGGATCAGCCCCAGCATTTT CASSFWGDQPQHF
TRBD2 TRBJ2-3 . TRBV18 TGTGCCAGCTCACCACCCGGACTAGCGGGACGAACAGATACGCAGTATTTT CASSPPGLAGRTDTQYF